This record looks at one T cell receptor beta chain sequence and its context. Libraries were prepared by immunoSEQ multiplex PCR; TCRdb keeps only in-frame clonotypes and omits some of them. The table includes about 2 million clones, about 94% detected once. CD45RO-negative cells were positively selected for CCR7, leaving out terminally differentiated effector memory CD45RA+ cells. The CDR3 loop spans 15 amino acids. Trimming stripped 7 bases from V and 0 bases from J, with 13 bases between. Germline CDR1 reads MNHNS; CDR2 reads SASEGT. The entry originates in a study of shared clonotypes between healthy human individuals. Study overall: The study enrolled two women and three men aged 18 to 49.

Material: naive CD8+ T cells sorted from blood. The chain is built from TRBV6-1 and TRBJ2-1; perhaps TRBD2 as D (5 bases). The sequence derives from a man aged 18 to 29 in good health. The CDR3 spells CASNQDSSSYNEQFF. In DNA, the CDR3 is TGTGCCAGCAATCAGGACTCAAGCTCCTACAATGAGCAGTTCTTC.